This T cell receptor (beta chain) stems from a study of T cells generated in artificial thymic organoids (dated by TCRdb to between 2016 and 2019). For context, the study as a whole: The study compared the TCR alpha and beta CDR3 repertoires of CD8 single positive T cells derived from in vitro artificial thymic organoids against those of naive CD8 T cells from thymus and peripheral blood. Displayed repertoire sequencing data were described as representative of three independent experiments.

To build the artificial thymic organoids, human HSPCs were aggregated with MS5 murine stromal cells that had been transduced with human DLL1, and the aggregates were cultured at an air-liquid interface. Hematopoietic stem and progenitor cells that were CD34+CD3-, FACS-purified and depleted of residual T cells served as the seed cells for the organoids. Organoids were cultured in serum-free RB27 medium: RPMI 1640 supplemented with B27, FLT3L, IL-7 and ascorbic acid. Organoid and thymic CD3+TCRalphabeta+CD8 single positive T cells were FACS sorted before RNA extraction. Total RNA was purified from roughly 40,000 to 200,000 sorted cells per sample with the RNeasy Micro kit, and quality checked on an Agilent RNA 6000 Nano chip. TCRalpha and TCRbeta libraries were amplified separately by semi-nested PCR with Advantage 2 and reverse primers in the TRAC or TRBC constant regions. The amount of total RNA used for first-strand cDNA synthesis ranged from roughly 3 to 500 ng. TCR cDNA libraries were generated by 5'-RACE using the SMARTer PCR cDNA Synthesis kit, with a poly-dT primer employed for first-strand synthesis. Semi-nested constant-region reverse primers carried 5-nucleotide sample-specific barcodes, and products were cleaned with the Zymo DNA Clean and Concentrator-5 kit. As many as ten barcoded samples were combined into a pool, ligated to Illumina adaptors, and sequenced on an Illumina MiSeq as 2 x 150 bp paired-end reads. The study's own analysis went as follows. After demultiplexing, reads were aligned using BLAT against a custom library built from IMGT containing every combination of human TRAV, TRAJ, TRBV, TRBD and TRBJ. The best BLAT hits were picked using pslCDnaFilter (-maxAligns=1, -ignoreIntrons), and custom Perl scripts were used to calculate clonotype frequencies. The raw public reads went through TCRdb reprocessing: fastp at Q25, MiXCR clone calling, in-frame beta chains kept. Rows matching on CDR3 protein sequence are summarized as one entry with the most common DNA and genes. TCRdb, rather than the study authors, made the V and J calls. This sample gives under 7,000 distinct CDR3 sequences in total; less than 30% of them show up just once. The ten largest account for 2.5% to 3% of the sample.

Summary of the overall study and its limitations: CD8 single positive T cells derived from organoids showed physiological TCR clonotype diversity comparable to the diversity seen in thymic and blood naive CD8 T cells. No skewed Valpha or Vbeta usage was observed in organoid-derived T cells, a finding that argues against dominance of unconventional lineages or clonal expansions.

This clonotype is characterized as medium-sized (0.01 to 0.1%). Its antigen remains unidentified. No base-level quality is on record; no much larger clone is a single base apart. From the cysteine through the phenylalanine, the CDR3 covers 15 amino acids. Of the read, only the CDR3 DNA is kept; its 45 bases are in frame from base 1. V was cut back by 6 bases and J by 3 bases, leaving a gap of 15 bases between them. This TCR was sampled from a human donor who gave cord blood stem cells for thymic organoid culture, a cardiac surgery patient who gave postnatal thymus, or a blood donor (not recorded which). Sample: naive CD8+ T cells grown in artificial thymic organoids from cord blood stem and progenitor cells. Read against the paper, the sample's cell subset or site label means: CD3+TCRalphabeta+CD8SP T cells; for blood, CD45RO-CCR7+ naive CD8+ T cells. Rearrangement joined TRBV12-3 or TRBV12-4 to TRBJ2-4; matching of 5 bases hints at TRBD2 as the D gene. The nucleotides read TGTGCCAGCAGCTGGACTCCCCTCGACAAAAACATTCAGTACTTC. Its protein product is CASSWTPLDKNIQYF.